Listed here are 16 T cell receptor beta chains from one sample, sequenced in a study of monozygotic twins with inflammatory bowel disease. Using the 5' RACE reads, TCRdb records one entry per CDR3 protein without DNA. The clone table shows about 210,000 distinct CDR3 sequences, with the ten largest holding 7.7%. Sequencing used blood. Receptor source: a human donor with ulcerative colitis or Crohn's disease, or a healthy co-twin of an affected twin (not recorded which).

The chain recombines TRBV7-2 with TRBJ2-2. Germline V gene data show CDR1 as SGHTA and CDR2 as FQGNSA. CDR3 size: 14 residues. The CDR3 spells CASSPFGYTGELFF.

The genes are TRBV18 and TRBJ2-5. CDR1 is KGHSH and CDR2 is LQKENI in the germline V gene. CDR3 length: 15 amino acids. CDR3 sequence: CASSPPKGYGETQYF.

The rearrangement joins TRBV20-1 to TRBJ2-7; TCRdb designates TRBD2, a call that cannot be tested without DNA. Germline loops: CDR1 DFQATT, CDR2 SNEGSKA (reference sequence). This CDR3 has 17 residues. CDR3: CSASRQAGSTERYEQYF.

CDR3 in amino acids: CATGEIANEQFF. The chain links TRBV30 to TRBJ2-1; there is no DNA to check the TCRdb D call of TRBD1. The CDR3 consists of 12 residues. Germline V gene lookup returns CDR1 GTSNPN and CDR2 SVGIG (reference sequence). The full variable domain, its missing parts supplied by reference TRBV30 and TRBJ2-1, is SQTIHQWPATLVQPVGSPLSLECTVEGTSNPNLYWYRQAAGRGLQLLFYSVGIGQISSEVPQNLSASRPQDRQFILSSKKLLLSDSGFYLCATGEIANEQFFGPGTRLTVL.

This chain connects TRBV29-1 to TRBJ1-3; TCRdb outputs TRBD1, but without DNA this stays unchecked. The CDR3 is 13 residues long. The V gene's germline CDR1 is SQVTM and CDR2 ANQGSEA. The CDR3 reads CSVGQGTGNTIYF.

CDR3 amino acids: CASSPGQGGETQYF. This sequence joins TRBV7-7 and TRBJ2-5; absent DNA, TCRdb's TRBD1 call cannot be checked. Looked up from germline, CDR1 is SSHAT and CDR2 is FNYEAQ (reference sequence). This CDR3 is 14 amino acids long.

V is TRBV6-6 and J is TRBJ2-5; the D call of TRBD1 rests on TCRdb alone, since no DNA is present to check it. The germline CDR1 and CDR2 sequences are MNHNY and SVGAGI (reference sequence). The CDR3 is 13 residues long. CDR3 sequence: CASGTGGEETQYF.

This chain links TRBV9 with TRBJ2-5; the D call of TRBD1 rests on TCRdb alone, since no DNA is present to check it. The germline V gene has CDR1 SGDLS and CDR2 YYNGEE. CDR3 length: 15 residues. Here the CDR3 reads CASSVGGTHTETQYF.

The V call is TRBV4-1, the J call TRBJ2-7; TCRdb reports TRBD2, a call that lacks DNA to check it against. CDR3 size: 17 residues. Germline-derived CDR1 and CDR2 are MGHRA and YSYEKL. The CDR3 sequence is CASSQEGLAGGPDEQYF.

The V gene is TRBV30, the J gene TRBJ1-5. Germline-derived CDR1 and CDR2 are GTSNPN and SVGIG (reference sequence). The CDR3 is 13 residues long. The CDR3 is CAWSVLGNQPQHF.

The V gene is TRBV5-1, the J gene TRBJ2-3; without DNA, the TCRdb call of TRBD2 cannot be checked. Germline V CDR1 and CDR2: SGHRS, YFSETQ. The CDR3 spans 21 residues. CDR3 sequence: CASSSRPRLAGLEPHTDTQYF.

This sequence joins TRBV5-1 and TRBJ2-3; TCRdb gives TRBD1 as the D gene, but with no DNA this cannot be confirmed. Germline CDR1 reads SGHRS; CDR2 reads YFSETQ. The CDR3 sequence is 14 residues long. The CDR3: CASSPDQGWGTQYF.

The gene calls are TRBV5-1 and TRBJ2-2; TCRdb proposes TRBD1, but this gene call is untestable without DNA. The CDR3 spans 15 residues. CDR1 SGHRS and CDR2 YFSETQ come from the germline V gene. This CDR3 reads CASSSGTGNTGELFF.

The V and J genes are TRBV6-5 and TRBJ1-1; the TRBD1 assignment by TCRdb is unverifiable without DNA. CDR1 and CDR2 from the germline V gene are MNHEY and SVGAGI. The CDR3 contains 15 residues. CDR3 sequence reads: CASSYLTGANTEAFF.

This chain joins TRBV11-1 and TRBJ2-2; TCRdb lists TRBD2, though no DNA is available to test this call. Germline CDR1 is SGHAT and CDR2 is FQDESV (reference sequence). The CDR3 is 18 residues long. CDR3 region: CASSLERGLAGRTGELFF.

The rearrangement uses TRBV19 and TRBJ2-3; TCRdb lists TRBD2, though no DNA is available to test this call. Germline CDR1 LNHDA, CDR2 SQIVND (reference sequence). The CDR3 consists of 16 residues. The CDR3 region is CASRSSGLFFTDTQYF.